The entry that follows covers one T cell receptor (beta chain) sequence. The sample comes from a study of blood T cell repertoires in COVID-19. The CDR3 has 18 amino acids. Germline lookup yields CDR1 LNHDA and CDR2 SQIVND (reference sequence). After removal of 4 bases from V and 1 base from J, the junction contained 11 bases not matched to a gene. The method was immunoSEQ multiplex PCR; TCRdb's version includes in-frame clones alone and lacks a portion of them. The sample lists about 280,000 clones; roughly four fifths were seen once. This clonotype was sampled from a woman in her forties or fifties who had recovered from COVID-19. Specimen: peripheral blood. The rearrangement joins TRBV19 to TRBJ1-4; 8 nucleotides line up with TRBD1. As DNA, the CDR3 is TGTGCCAGTAGTACAGCGTCAGGGGGCGGTGGAACTAATGAAAAACTGTTTTTT. Translating it yields CASSTASGGGGTNEKLFF.